Listed below are T cell receptor beta chains from one sample, sequenced in a study of shared clonotypes between healthy human individuals. Assay: immunoSEQ multiplex PCR; the TCRdb copy retains only in-frame clones and omits some. The table includes about 660,000 clones, roughly 70% detected once. Sequenced input: memory CD4+ T cells sorted from blood. The origin of the receptors is a woman younger than 45 in good health. CDR3s include the opening cysteine and the closing phenylalanine or tryptophan. A D gene is named only where the DNA matches it firmly. Not every row has a clone size; where given, it reads once, few, many or a size class.

D	J	V	size	CDR3	DNA
-	TRBJ2-3	TRBV27	-	CASSLADTQYF	TGTGCCAGCAGTCTAGCAGATACGCAGTATTTT
-	TRBJ1-1	TRBV28	-	CAARGSDTEAFF	TGTGCAGCCAGGGGCAGTGACACTGAAGCTTTCTTT
-	TRBJ2-5	TRBV29-1	-	CSGDWGQETQYF	TGCAGCGGGGACTGGGGCCAAGAGACCCAGTACTTC
-	TRBJ2-5	TRBV5-6	once	CASNPTPGGTQYF	TGTGCCAGCAACCCAACCCCCGGGGGGACCCAGTACTTC
-	TRBJ2-5	TRBV6-5	-	CASSTGRTQETQYF	TGTGCCAGCAGTACGGGTCGCACCCAAGAGACCCAGTACTTC
-	TRBJ1-5	TRBV14	-	CASSQGPNQPQHF	TGTGCCAGCAGCCAAGGACCGAATCAGCCCCAGCATTTT
-	TRBJ2-2	TRBV11-3	-	CASSRPPGELFF	TGTGCCAGCAGCCGACCACCAGGGGAGCTGTTTTTT
TRBD1	TRBJ2-5	TRBV5-8	-	CASSRDRGGETQYF	TGTGCCAGCAGCCGGGACAGGGGCGGCGAGACCCAGTACTTC
TRBD2	TRBJ2-3	TRBV28	-	CASSSPGLGADTQYF	TGTGCCAGCAGTTCCCCGGGACTAGGAGCAGATACGCAGTATTTT
-	TRBJ2-2	TRBV5-4	-	CASSKHEGPGELFF	TGTGCCAGCAGCAAACACGAGGGGCCCGGGGAGCTGTTTTTT
-	TRBJ1-5	TRBV30	-	CAWSRGTGKPQHF	TGTGCCTGGAGTCGCGGGACCGGGAAGCCCCAGCATTTT
TRBD1	TRBJ1-2	TRBV14	-	CASSQQTRGSYTF	TGTGCCAGCAGCCAACAAACCAGGGGGAGCTACACCTTC
-	TRBJ2-2	TRBV19	many	CASREGNTGELFF	TGTGCCAGTAGGGAGGGGAACACCGGGGAGCTGTTTTTT
TRBD2	TRBJ2-1	TRBV5-1	-	CASSTGLADNEQFF	TGCGCCAGCAGCACGGGACTAGCGGACAATGAGCAGTTCTTC
TRBD1	TRBJ2-7	TRBV28	-	CASRYSGTGRREQYF	TGTGCCAGCAGGTACTCCGGGACAGGGCGACGCGAGCAGTACTTC
-	TRBJ1-6	TRBV6-5	few	CASTPRVNSPLHF	TGTGCCAGCACCCCCAGGGTTAATTCACCCCTCCACTTT
-	TRBJ1-5	TRBV28	-	CASTQGGAISNQPQHF	TGTGCCAGCACACAAGGTGGAGCGATAAGCAATCAGCCCCAGCATTTT
-	TRBJ2-1	TRBV28	-	CASSFGAGYNEQFF	-
-	TRBJ1-2	TRBV6-6	-	CASTDSYGYTF	TGTGCCAGCACTGACAGCTATGGCTACACCTTC
TRBD2	TRBJ2-1	TRBV11-2	-	CASSSLAGGVNEQFF	TGTGCCAGCAGCTCTCTAGCGGGAGGAGTAAATGAGCAGTTCTTC
-	TRBJ1-1	TRBV2	-	CASTRDGNTEAFF	TGTGCCAGCACGAGGGATGGAAACACTGAAGCTTTCTTT
-	TRBJ1-1	TRBV19	-	CASSTAPVGTAEAFF	TGTGCCAGTAGTACCGCCCCCGTGGGCACAGCTGAAGCTTTCTTT
-	TRBJ1-1	TRBV11-2	-	CASSLDRGRAFF	TGTGCCAGCAGCTTGGATAGGGGTAGAGCTTTCTTT
-	TRBJ1-4	TRBV6-1	-	CASRPNLNEKLFF	TGTGCCAGCAGACCAAACCTCAATGAAAAACTGTTTTTT
-	TRBJ2-7	TRBV7-2	-	CASALGTSYEQYF	TGTGCCAGCGCCTTAGGGACTTCGTACGAGCAGTACTTC
-	TRBJ2-2	TRBV19	few	CASHIDGLGELFF	TGTGCCAGTCATATAGACGGACTGGGGGAGCTGTTTTTT
TRBD2	TRBJ2-1	TRBV5-6	-	CASSDSAGSEQFF	TGTGCCAGCAGCGACTCAGCGGGGAGTGAGCAGTTCTTC
-	TRBJ1-1	TRBV19	once	CASTGRDGPVGEAFF	TGTGCCAGTACCGGACGAGACGGTCCAGTGGGAGAAGCTTTCTTT
-	TRBJ2-1	TRBV5-1	-	CASSLDSHAYNEQFF	TGCGCCAGCAGCTTGGACTCCCACGCTTACAATGAGCAGTTCTTC
TRBD2	TRBJ2-1	TRBV19	-	CASSPRLADPSYNEQFF	TGTGCCAGTAGTCCTCGACTAGCGGACCCGTCCTACAATGAGCAGTTCTTC
-	TRBJ2-7	TRBV7-2	-	CASSLEPILGEQYF	TGTGCCAGCAGCTTAGAACCTATCCTGGGGGAGCAGTACTTC
-	TRBJ2-1	TRBV6-1	-	CASSAQGVQFF	TGTGCCAGCAGTGCTCAGGGAGTACAGTTCTTC
TRBD2	TRBJ2-7	TRBV5-1	-	CASSTSVFSYEQYF	TGCGCCAGCAGCACTAGCGTCTTCTCCTACGAGCAGTACTTC
-	TRBJ2-6	TRBV7-6	-	CASSTKLGANVLTF	TGTGCCAGCAGCACCAAATTGGGGGCCAACGTCCTGACTTTC
-	TRBJ1-1	TRBV7-2	-	CASSLGSGQGLKAFF	TGTGCCAGCAGCTTAGGGAGCGGGCAGGGTTTGAAAGCTTTCTTT
-	TRBJ1-6	TRBV7-8	-	CASSLGVRVTSPLHF	TGTGCCAGCAGCTTAGGTGTCAGGGTGACTTCACCCCTCCACTTT
-	TRBJ2-5	TRBV6-6	-	CASSGTQETQYF	TGTGCCAGCAGTGGGACCCAAGAGACCCAGTACTTC
TRBD1	TRBJ1-1	TRBV7-9	few	CASSDQGDSTEAFF	TGTGCCAGCAGCGACCAGGGGGATAGCACTGAAGCTTTCTTT
TRBD1	TRBJ2-7	TRBV27	-	CASSSGQGIYEQYF	TGTGCCAGCAGTTCCGGACAGGGCATCTACGAGCAGTACTTC
-	TRBJ2-7	TRBV5-1	-	CASREGYRASYEQYF	TGCGCCAGCAGGGAGGGCTATCGGGCCTCCTACGAGCAGTACTTC
-	TRBJ2-2	TRBV5-1	-	CASSGTMNTGELFF	TGCGCCAGCAGTGGGACAATGAACACCGGGGAGCTGTTTTTT
TRBD2	TRBJ2-1	TRBV7-9	-	CASSPLAGVSGEQFF	TGTGCCAGCAGCCCCCTAGCGGGAGTATCGGGTGAGCAGTTCTTC
TRBD1	TRBJ1-4	TRBV27	-	CATKGGGEKLFF	TGTGCCACCAAAGGAGGGGGCGAAAAACTGTTTTTT
TRBD2	TRBJ2-2	TRBV5-1	-	CASSPGLARAQDTGELFF	TGCGCCAGCAGCCCGGGACTAGCGCGAGCACAGGACACCGGGGAGCTGTTTTTT
-	TRBJ1-1	TRBV19	-	CASSIREWAEAFF	TGTGCCAGTAGTATTAGAGAATGGGCTGAAGCTTTCTTT
-	TRBJ1-6	TRBV30	-	CAWTQYNGGQSYNSPLHF	TGTGCCTGGACCCAGTACAACGGGGGGCAAAGCTATAATTCACCCCTCCACTTT
-	TRBJ1-3	TRBV5-1	few	CASSFGGAAGNTIYF	TGCGCCAGCAGCTTCGGGGGCGCCGCTGGAAACACCATATATTTT
TRBD2	TRBJ2-1	TRBV2	-	CASTRTSGSVLNEQFF	TGTGCCAGCACAAGGACTAGCGGGAGCGTGTTGAATGAGCAGTTCTTC
-	TRBJ2-2	TRBV25-1	-	CASSIRPGSVGTGELFF	TGTGCCAGCAGTATCCGACCGGGAAGCGTAGGCACCGGGGAGCTGTTTTTT
TRBD1	TRBJ2-5	TRBV19	once	CASSPYRGNQETQYF	TGTGCCAGTAGTCCTTACAGGGGTAACCAAGAGACCCAGTACTTC
-	TRBJ1-2	TRBV18	many	CASSPVSDFYGYTF	TGTGCCAGCTCGCCCGTGAGCGATTTCTATGGCTACACCTTC
-	TRBJ1-4	TRBV2	-	CASSEVGAYGEKLFF	TGTGCCAGCAGTGAAGTGGGGGCGTATGGTGAAAAACTGTTTTTT
TRBD1	TRBJ1-2	TRBV5-1	-	CASSSRGDGGYGYTF	TGCGCCAGCAGCTCCAGGGGGGACGGTGGCTATGGCTACACCTTC
TRBD1	TRBJ2-4	TRBV7-2	-	CASSLTGQKNIQYF	TGTGCCAGCAGCTTGACGGGACAGAAAAACATTCAGTACTTC
-	TRBJ2-1	TRBV5-6	-	CASSFKTEQFF	TGTGCCAGCAGCTTTAAGACTGAGCAGTTCTTC
-	TRBJ2-3	TRBV7-2	-	CASSMTIADTQYF	TGTGCCAGCAGCATGACTATTGCAGATACGCAGTATTTT
TRBD2	TRBJ2-1	TRBV2	few	CASRPGLAPHEQFF	TGTGCCAGCAGACCGGGACTAGCGCCGCATGAGCAGTTCTTC
-	TRBJ1-1	TRBV5-5	-	CASSLKGLNTEAFF	TGTGCCAGCAGCTTAAAGGGCCTGAACACTGAAGCTTTCTTT